These 20 T cell receptor beta chains originate from one sample sequenced in a study of T cells in Graves' hyperthyroidism and ophthalmopathy. TCR beta CDR3 sequences were amplified from RNA transcripts. With the HTBI primer set, the TCR CDR3 went through a first round of RT-PCR. TCRdb redid the calling of the multiplex PCR reads with MiXCR, one entry per CDR3 protein. The sample shows some 180,000 distinct CDR3 sequences, over 15% of them seen only once. Source material: blood. The receptors come from a woman aged 45 to 65 with Graves' hyperthyroidism.

This clonotype has at least ten counts. The rearrangement joins TRBV27 to TRBJ1-5; D possibly corresponds to TRBD1 (6 bases). Germline lookup yields CDR1 MNHEY and CDR2 SMNVEV (reference sequence). Trimming shortened V by 3 bases and J by 1 base, and 10 bases separated the two germline ends. The CDR3 is 15 amino acids. The CDR3: CASSFRGGSNQPQHF. For the CDR3, the DNA is TGTGCCAGCAGTTTCAGGGGTGGGAGCAATCAGCCCCAGCATTTT.

The rearrangement links TRBV6-6 to TRBJ1-2; D gene uncertain. There are 14 residues in the CDR3. CDR1 is MNHNY, CDR2 SVGAGI, per germline (reference sequence). Trimming cost V 0 bases and J 6 bases, with 11 bases left between them. This chain's CDR3 is CASSYSPFVDGYTF. In nucleotides, the CDR3 is TGTGCCAGCAGTTACTCACCGTTTGTCGATGGCTACACCTTC.

The rearrangement joins TRBV27 to TRBJ1-2, with 9 bases that match TRBD1. The CDR3 extends over 15 amino acids. Germline V gene sequence: CDR1 MNHEY, CDR2 SMNVEV (reference sequence). The V segment lost 5 bases and the J segment 6 bases; nucleotides outside the gene matches: 10. The CDR3 region is CASSLFPGTGNGYTF. The CDR3 DNA reads as TGTGCCAGCAGTCTTTTCCCCGGGACAGGGAATGGCTACACCTTC.

The table lists this clonotype with many counts. This chain's CDR3 is CASSESGSYEQYF. CDR3 bases: TGTGCCAGCAGTGAATCAGGGTCCTACGAGCAGTACTTC. This sequence joins TRBV6-1 and TRBJ2-7; perhaps TRBD1 as D (5 bases). This CDR3 is 13 amino acids long. Trimming removed 2 bases from V and 1 base from J, with 6 bases in between. CDR1 MNHNS and CDR2 SASEGT come from the germline V gene.

This clonotype was seen more than once but under ten times. The chain carries TRBV29-1 and TRBJ1-2; D remains unclear. CDR1 SQVTM and CDR2 ANQGSEA come from the germline V gene. Trimming took 0 bases from V and 9 from J, leaving 8 bases between them. The CDR3 totals 11 residues. The CDR3 sequence: CSVEEAFSYTF. The CDR3 region has the DNA TGCAGCGTTGAAGAGGCGTTTAGCTACACCTTC.

This clonotype was seen many times. This chain connects TRBV28 to TRBJ2-1; 9 positions agree with TRBD2. Germline V gene sequence: CDR1 MDHEN, CDR2 SYDVKM. V shed 10 bases, J shed 8 bases, and the junction held 9 bases outside the gene matches. The CDR3 is made up of 13 amino acids. The CDR3 reads CATWAAGGYEQFF. The CDR3 nucleotides read TGTGCCACCTGGGCAGCGGGGGGCTATGAGCAGTTCTTC.

The table lists this clonotype with many counts. This chain links TRBV3-1 with TRBJ1-2; a possible D gene is TRBD1 (6 bases). The CDR3 has 12 amino acids. Germline CDR1 reads LGHDT; CDR2 reads YNNKEL (reference sequence). V was pared by 2 bases and J by 8 bases, with 9 bases between. The CDR3, as DNA: TGTGCCAGCAGCCAACTCAGGGGCGGCTACACCTTC. Translated, it gives CASSQLRGGYTF.

In regard to this clonotype: A read error may account for a junction end that differs from germline. V is TRBV18 and J is TRBJ2-2; D is undetermined. This CDR3 comprises 18 residues. Germline lookup yields CDR1 KGHSH and CDR2 LQKENI. The CDR3 loop reads CASPPELDRFIGTGELFF. In nucleotides, the CDR3 is TGTGCCAGCCCACCGGAACTCGACCGGTTTATTGGAACCGGGGAGCTGTTTTTT.

The table lists this clonotype with a few counts. The chain recombines TRBV6-4 with TRBJ2-5; TRBD1 aligns across 12 bases. V was clipped by 3 bases and J by 4 bases; unmatched bases: 3. The germline CDR1 and CDR2 sequences are MRHNA and SNTAGT. The length of the CDR3 is 15 residues. The CDR3 here is CASSEGGQGAETQYF. The CDR3 DNA follows: TGTGCCAGCAGTGAGGGGGGACAGGGGGCAGAGACCCAGTACTTC.

At least ten counts were recorded for this clonotype. The rearrangement uses TRBV12-3 or TRBV12-4 and TRBJ1-1; D not resolved. Deletions cut 6 bases from V and 4 bases from J, with 12 bases between. The CDR3 totals 13 residues. CDR3 residues: CASSITRGTEAFF. CDR3 coding DNA: TGTGCCAGCAGCATAACTCGAGGCACTGAAGCTTTCTTT.

The chain couples TRBV3-1 to TRBJ1-1; maybe TRBD1 (5 bases). CDR1 LGHDT and CDR2 YNNKEL come from the germline V gene (reference sequence). Trimming stripped 4 bases from V and 3 bases from J, with 12 bases between. The CDR3 runs to 14 residues. As DNA, the CDR3 is TGTGCCAGCAGCCTATTCGACAGTTACACTGAAGCTTTCTTT. Residues: CASSLFDSYTEAFF.

There are many counts of this clonotype. The chain recombines TRBV27 with TRBJ2-7; D remains ambiguous. Germline V CDR1 and CDR2: MNHEY, SMNVEV (reference sequence). V was shortened by 4 bases and J by 2 bases, with 9 bases between the two germline ends. The CDR3 consists of 13 residues. CDR3 residues: CASSYVGTYEQYF. The CDR3 nucleotides read TGTGCCAGCAGTTACGTGGGAACCTACGAGCAGTACTTC.

This chain joins TRBV28 and TRBJ1-4, with D possibly being TRBD1 (6 bases). CDR1 and CDR2 from the germline V gene are MDHEN and SYDVKM. Trimming pared 1 base from V and 8 bases from J, leaving 17 bases between. This CDR3 comprises 16 residues. The CDR3 reads CASSLSGAGVREKLFF. The CDR3 region has the DNA TGTGCCAGCAGTTTATCGGGGGCAGGGGTTAGGGAAAAACTGTTTTTT.

This clonotype was recorded many times. V gene TRBV7-8 combines with J gene TRBJ1-2; tentative D call: TRBD1 (5 bases). The V end was cut by 5 bases, the J end by 5 bases, with 12 bases between. Germline-derived CDR1 and CDR2 are SGHVS and FQNEAQ. The CDR3 is 13 residues long. The CDR3 DNA sequence: TGTGCCAGCAGCCAGAGGGGCGGGTATGGCTACACCTTC. This translates into CASSQRGGYGYTF.

This clonotype was found many times. For the CDR3, the DNA is TGTGCCAGCAGTTTCCCTGGACAGGGCGCAGGTGCTTTCTTT. Translation gives CASSFPGQGAGAFF. This sequence joins TRBV28 and TRBJ1-1; 8 nucleotides align to TRBD1. The CDR3 is 14 residues long. V was clipped by 3 bases and J by 11 bases; unmatched bases: 11. Germline V gene sequence: CDR1 MDHEN, CDR2 SYDVKM.

Comments on this clonotype: Compared with germline, one end of the junction differs, possibly owing to a read error. The chain links TRBV4-2 to TRBJ2-7, with 9 nucleotides matching TRBD2. The CDR3 runs 16 residues. Germline values: CDR1 LGHNA, CDR2 YNFKEQ. CDR3 nucleotide sequence: TGTGCCAGGAGCCACCGGGTGGCTAGCGGGGTGGTAGAGCAGTACTTC. This gives the protein CARSHRVASGVVEQYF.

The V call is TRBV12-3 or TRBV12-4, the J call TRBJ2-1; 11 bases match TRBD2. There are 19 residues in the CDR3. Germline trimming cut 1 base from V and 0 bases from J; bases unmatched to any gene: 8. In DNA, the CDR3 is TGTGCCAGCAGTTTAGTACTAGCGGGGGCACCGAGCTCCTACAATGAGCAGTTCTTC. It is translated as CASSLVLAGAPSSYNEQFF.

CDR3 nucleotide sequence: TGTGCCAGCAGCCAAGGGCCGGGACAACGGAGACAAGAGACCCAGTACTTC. This translates into CASSQGPGQRRQETQYF. The J gene is TRBJ2-5, the V gene TRBV4-2; a weak D match, TRBD1 (6 bases). Trimming shortened V by 1 base and J by 2 bases, and 17 bases separated the two germline ends. This CDR3 region has 17 residues. CDR1 LGHNA and CDR2 YNFKEQ come from the germline V gene.

This clonotype was observed at least ten times. The rearrangement uses TRBV6-1 and TRBJ1-1; 7 bases align to TRBD1. CDR1 and CDR2 from the germline V gene are MNHNS and SASEGT. V shed 7 bases, J shed 3 bases, and the junction held 5 bases outside the gene matches. CDR3 length: 13 amino acids. CDR3 amino acids: CASTRDSYTEAFF. CDR3 DNA: TGTGCCAGCACCCGGGACAGTTACACTGAAGCTTTCTTT.

This clonotype was seen at least ten times. The chain uses TRBV12-3 or TRBV12-4 and TRBJ1-1; perhaps TRBD1 as D (5 bases). Trimming removed 2 bases at V and 4 bases at J, with 11 bases between. The CDR3 contains 14 residues. The CDR3 reads CASSLYQGSTEAFF. The CDR3 DNA sequence: TGTGCCAGCAGTTTATATCAGGGATCCACTGAAGCTTTCTTT.